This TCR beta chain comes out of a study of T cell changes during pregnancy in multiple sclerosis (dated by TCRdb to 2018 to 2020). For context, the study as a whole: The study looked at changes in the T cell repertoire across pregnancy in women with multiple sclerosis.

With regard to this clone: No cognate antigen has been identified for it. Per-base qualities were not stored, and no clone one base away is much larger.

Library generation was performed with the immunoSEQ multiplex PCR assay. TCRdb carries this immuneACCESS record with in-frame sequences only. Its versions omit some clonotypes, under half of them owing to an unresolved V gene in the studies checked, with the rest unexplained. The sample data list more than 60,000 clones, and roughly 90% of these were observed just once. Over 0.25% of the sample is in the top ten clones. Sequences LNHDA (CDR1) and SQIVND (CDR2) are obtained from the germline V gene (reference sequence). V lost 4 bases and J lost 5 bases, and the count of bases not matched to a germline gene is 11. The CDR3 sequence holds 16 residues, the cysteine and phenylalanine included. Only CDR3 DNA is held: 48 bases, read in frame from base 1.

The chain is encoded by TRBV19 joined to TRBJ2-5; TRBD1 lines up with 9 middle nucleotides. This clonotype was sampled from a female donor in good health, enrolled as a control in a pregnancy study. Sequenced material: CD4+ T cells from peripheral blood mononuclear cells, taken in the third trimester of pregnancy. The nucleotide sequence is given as TGTGCCAGTAGTAGGGGGACAGGGTTAATCGGGGAGACCCAGTACTTC. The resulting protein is CASSRGTGLIGETQYF. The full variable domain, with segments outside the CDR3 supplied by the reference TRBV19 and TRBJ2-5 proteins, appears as DGGITQSPKYLFRKEGQNVTLSCEQNLNHDAMYWYRQDPGQGLRLIYYSQIVNDFQKGDIAEGYSVSREKKESFPLTVTSAQKNPTAFYLCASSRGTGLIGETQYFGPGTRLLVL.